This paragraph reports one T cell receptor (beta chain). Authors' data handling: Using reference gene primer amplification, nucleated cell counts were estimated. The protocol was immunoSEQ multiplex PCR, while the TCRdb copy is restricted to in-frame clones and leaves out a portion. Clonal size and the V and J genes are those of that table, whereas D and trimming came from the DNA. The sample holds some 240,000 clones, around 84% seen once. CDR1 is SGHRS, CDR2 YFSETQ, per germline. CDR3 size: 14 residues. Trimming shortened V by 0 bases and J by 8 bases, and 14 bases separated the two germline ends. This sample stems from a study of blood T cell repertoires in COVID-19.

The genes are TRBV5-1 and TRBJ1-2, with TRBD1 as a possible D gene (5 bases). Source material: peripheral blood. The clonotype was recovered from a human donor in a cohort sampled during active COVID-19. CDR3 DNA: TGCGCCAGCAGCTTGGCCGGCAGGGCAAACGGCTACACCTTC. Protein sequence: CASSLAGRANGYTF.